This entry lists 23 T cell receptor beta chains sequenced from one sample in a study of control samples from healthy donors and cancer patients. Here immunoSEQ multiplex PCR was the method, and the copy in TCRdb shows in-frame clones only, minus some. The sample has around 71,000 clones, 90% seen once. Sequenced material: PBMCs. These receptors originate from a woman aged 50 to 65 with colorectal cancer.

The chain has TRBV29-1 and TRBJ2-1, with TRBD1 identical over 10 bases. Germline CDR1 reads SQVTM; CDR2 reads ANQGSEA. CDR3 length: 24 residues. Trimming removed 6 bases from V and 4 bases from J; junction bases left unmatched: 36. In nucleotides, the CDR3 is TGCAGCGTCATACCCAGGGCCGACAGGGGGCGCATCGGCAACTTGCCAGTGACTTACAATGAGCAGTTCTTC. Its translation: CSVIPRADRGRIGNLPVTYNEQFF.

This rearrangement joins TRBV12-3 or TRBV12-4 to TRBJ1-1; D is unresolved. V lost 4 bases to trimming and J lost 8 bases, with 11 bases between them. This CDR3 contains 12 residues. The CDR3 region is CASSYLREEAFF. DNA for the CDR3: TGTGCCAGCAGTTATCTCCGCGAAGAAGCTTTCTTT.

The rearrangement links TRBV10-2 to TRBJ2-3, with D perhaps TRBD2 (7 bases). The CDR3 has 14 amino acids. CDR1 and CDR2 (germline): WSHSY, SAAADI. The V end was cut by 2 bases, the J end by 7 bases, with 13 bases between. This CDR3 reads CASSETGGQNTQYF. The CDR3 bases are TGCGCCAGCAGTGAGACGGGGGGCCAAAATACGCAGTATTTT.

The chain combines TRBV6-5 with TRBJ2-5; a weak D match, TRBD2 (6 bases). V was pared by 9 bases and J by 4 bases, with 12 bases between. The CDR3 contains 12 residues. Looked up from germline, CDR1 is MNHEY and CDR2 is SVGAGI. Written as DNA, the CDR3 is TGTGCCAGTCGCGGAGGGACAGAGACCCAGTACTTC. Residues: CASRGGTETQYF.

J is TRBJ1-4 and V is TRBV9; unclear D gene. The CDR3 runs 15 residues. Germline CDR1 SGDLS, CDR2 YYNGEE. V shed 1 base and J shed 7 bases, with 14 bases lying between them. The CDR3 loop reads CASSVSAAFGEKLFF. CDR3 DNA: TGTGCCAGCAGCGTAAGTGCGGCATTCGGTGAAAAACTGTTTTTT.

Comments on this clone: The DNA is left out, because the CDR3 cannot be placed on it with certainty; the CDR3 is given as TCRdb lists it. The gene calls are TRBV1 and TRBJ2-1; TRBD2 was called by the table and not checked on the DNA. TRBV1 is labeled a pseudogene. The CDR3 is 16 amino acids long, termini counted. The CDR3 sequence: CTSTWTLVGEGNEQFF.

The gene calls are TRBV2 and TRBJ1-1; TRBD1 might be the D (6 bases). Germline V CDR1 and CDR2: SNHLY, FYNNEI. V was clipped by 9 bases and J by 4 bases, with 18 bases between them. This CDR3 has 14 amino acids. CDR3: CASIRQGSLTEAFF. The CDR3 nucleotides are TGTGCCAGTATCCGCCAGGGGTCGCTCACTGAAGCTTTCTTT.

CDR3 residues: CASSSGGVGGYTF. As DNA, the CDR3 is TGTGCCAGCAGTTCCGGGGGGGTGGGGGGCTACACCTTC. The chain uses TRBV6-5 and TRBJ1-2, with D perhaps matching TRBD1 (5 bases). The V and J ends lost 4 bases and 8 bases respectively, with 14 bases between them. This CDR3 comprises 13 residues. Per germline, CDR1 MNHEY and CDR2 SVGAGI.

This clone was detected only a few times. V gene TRBV6-2 or TRBV6-3 combines with J gene TRBJ1-5; D not resolved. The germline gives CDR1 MNHEY, CDR2 SVGEGT. The CDR3 is made up of 14 amino acids. The V gene lost 2 bases and the J gene lost 2 bases, with 7 bases spanning the gap. The CDR3 is CASSYAAGNQPQHF. DNA of the CDR3: TGTGCCAGCAGTTACGCTGCAGGCAATCAGCCCCAGCATTTT.

The rearrangement links TRBV5-1 to TRBJ2-1; D is unresolved. V lost 5 bases and J 4 bases, leaving 10 bases between the germline ends. CDR1 SGHRS and CDR2 YFSETQ come from the germline V gene. The CDR3 extends over 13 amino acids. Here the CDR3 DNA reads TGCGCCAGCAGAAAGGACGATTACAATGAGCAGTTCTTC. Protein product: CASRKDDYNEQFF.

The rearrangement uses TRBV18 and TRBJ1-1; no reliable D call. V gave up 3 bases and J gave up 0 bases, with 8 bases separating them. The CDR3 covers 14 residues. Per germline, CDR1 KGHSH and CDR2 LQKENI. The CDR3 loop is CASSPKAVNTEAFF. CDR3 bases: TGTGCCAGCTCACCGAAAGCGGTGAACACTGAAGCTTTCTTT.

The V gene is TRBV6-1, the J gene TRBJ1-2, with D possibly TRBD1 on 5 matching bases. The CDR3 has 16 amino acids. The V end lost 2 bases, the J end lost 8 bases, and 21 bases lay between the germline ends. The germline V gene encodes CDR1 MNHNS and CDR2 SASEGT. Written as DNA, the CDR3 is TGTGCCAGCAGTGAACCCGTTCAGGGCGGCTTTTTCGGCTACACCTTC. It specifies CASSEPVQGGFFGYTF.

The chain joins TRBV5-1 to TRBJ2-3; D gene uncertain. Trimming took 2 bases from V and 1 from J, leaving 14 bases between them. The CDR3 is 16 amino acids. Germline assignment: CDR1 SGHRS and CDR2 YFSETQ. The CDR3, as DNA: TGCGCCAGCAGCTTTTGGACGGCATTTGGCACAGATACGCAGTATTTT. Amino acids: CASSFWTAFGTDTQYF.

The chain links TRBV10-3 to TRBJ1-4; the match to TRBD1 covers 7 bases. V dropped 6 bases and J dropped 1; count of bases not matched to a gene: 5. The CDR3 is 15 residues long. Germline CDR1 ENHRY, CDR2 SYGVKD. This CDR3 is CAIRDQGGTNEKLFF. CDR3 in DNA: TGTGCCATCAGGGACCAGGGGGGAACTAATGAAAAACTGTTTTTT.

The chain combines TRBV5-1 with TRBJ1-1; 7 bases match TRBD1. Germline assignment: CDR1 SGHRS and CDR2 YFSETQ. Trimming cost V 3 bases and J 7 bases; bases outside gene matches: 9. The CDR3 runs 14 residues. The CDR3 loop is CASSSTGVGSEAFF. CDR3 in DNA: TGCGCCAGCAGCTCTACAGGGGTTGGGAGTGAAGCTTTCTTT.

The sample holds one count of this clone. The chain recombines TRBV2 with TRBJ2-7; the match to TRBD1 covers 10 bases. J was trimmed by 2 bases and V by 8 bases; bases with no gene match: 6. The CDR3 covers 14 residues. Germline loops: CDR1 SNHLY, CDR2 FYNNEI. The CDR3 region has the DNA TGTGCCAGCGGATTGGACAGGGGGACCTACGAGCAGTACTTC. This sequence encodes CASGLDRGTYEQYF. Full variable domain (outside the CDR3, taken from reference TRBV2 and TRBJ2-7): EPEVTQTPSHQVTQMGQEVILRCVPISNHLYFYWYRQILGQKVEFLVSFYNNEISEKSEIFDDQFSVERPDGSNFTLKIRSTKLEDSAMYFCASGLDRGTYEQYFGPGTRLTVT.

The J gene is TRBJ2-5, the V gene TRBV11-2; D may be TRBD1 or TRBD2 (5 bases each). This CDR3 comprises 15 residues. Germline CDR1 is SGHAT and CDR2 is FQNNGV. Trimming shortened V by 4 bases and J by 4 bases, and 16 bases separated the two germline ends. The CDR3 loop is CASSSRPGPSETQYF. The DNA for the CDR3 is TGTGCCAGCAGCTCGCGGCCGGGGCCTTCAGAGACCCAGTACTTC.

This clone has a single count. The V call is TRBV10-3, the J call TRBJ1-2; D remains unclear. This CDR3 contains 14 residues. Per the germline V gene, CDR1 is ENHRY and CDR2 is SYGVKD. V lost 6 bases to trimming and J lost 4 bases, with 15 bases between them. CDR3 amino acids: CAIRNDLAAYGYTF. The CDR3, as DNA: TGTGCCATCAGGAATGATTTGGCCGCCTATGGCTACACCTTC.

The chain joins TRBV10-1 to TRBJ2-7; D gene uncertain. The V end was cut by 2 bases, the J end by 4 bases, with 18 bases between. CDR3 length equals 16 residues. Germline V gene data show CDR1 as WNHNN and CDR2 as SYGVQD (reference sequence). The CDR3 region has the DNA TGCGCCAGCAGTGAGCCGTACCGCATAGGTCTGTACGAGCAGTACTTC. Translated: CASSEPYRIGLYEQYF.

This chain uses TRBV27 with TRBJ1-1; tentative D call: TRBD1 (5 bases). Trimming left V 8 bases short and J 0 bases short, with 16 bases between. The CDR3 extends over 15 amino acids. Per the germline V gene, CDR1 is MNHEY and CDR2 is SMNVEV (reference sequence). This chain's CDR3 is CASSETAYLNTEAFF. CDR3 in DNA: TGTGCCAGCTCCGAGACAGCCTACTTGAACACTGAAGCTTTCTTT.

The rearrangement uses TRBV7-3 and TRBJ2-3; a possible D gene is TRBD2 (6 bases). The CDR3 is made up of 13 amino acids. CDR1 and CDR2 from the germline V gene are SGHTA and FQGTGA. Trimming took off 5 bases at V and 3 bases at J, with 9 bases between the two ends. The chain's CDR3 is CASSRGATDTQYF. The CDR3 coding sequence is TGTGCCAGCAGCCGCGGGGCGACAGATACGCAGTATTTT.

The chain recombines TRBV5-1 with TRBJ1-1, with a possible D match to TRBD1 (5 bases). Trimming took 3 bases from V and 4 from J, leaving 13 bases between them. This CDR3 has 14 amino acids. Per germline, CDR1 SGHRS and CDR2 YFSETQ. CDR3 DNA: TGCGCCAGCAGCTCCTCGGCAGGGATCACTGAAGCTTTCTTT. Translation: CASSSSAGITEAFF.

CDR3 DNA sequence: TGTGCCAGTAGGGGGGAGGGGGCTACAAACAGCGAGCAGTACTTC. Its protein product is CASRGEGATNSEQYF. The V call is TRBV19, the J call TRBJ2-7; D may be TRBD1 or TRBD2 (7 bases each). The CDR3 extends over 15 amino acids. The germline V and J ends were trimmed by 6 bases and 6 bases, with 21 bases remaining between them. CDR1 is LNHDA and CDR2 is SQIVND in the germline V gene (reference sequence).